This record looks at one T cell receptor beta chain sequence and its context. This sample stems from a study of blood T cell repertoires in COVID-19. Germline V gives CDR1 MNHNS, CDR2 SASEGT. The CDR3 runs 14 residues. V was trimmed by 2 bases and J by 0 bases, leaving 7 bases between them. The assay was immunoSEQ multiplex PCR, and TCRdb's table has in-frame clones only and misses some. The table has about 310,000 clones, approximately 88% seen once. Material for sequencing was PBMCs or T cells enriched from blood (not recorded which). The clonotype comes from a man between 60 and 70 years old who had recovered from COVID-19. The rearrangement uses TRBV6-1 and TRBJ1-2, with D unresolved. The CDR3 reads CASSETRANYGYTF. The CDR3 DNA follows: TGTGCCAGCAGTGAAACTCGGGCTAACTATGGCTACACCTTC.